Listed below are T cell receptor beta chains from one sample, sequenced in a study of CD8 T cells in ankylosing spondylitis. MiXCR was run by TCRdb on the 5' RACE reads, yielding one entry per CDR3 protein. The sample includes some 220,000 distinct CDR3 sequences, 7.3% of them seen just once. Specimen: blood, either unsorted or a sorted T cell fraction (not recorded which). Receptors originate from a male donor with ankylosing spondylitis. Both conserved end residues are part of each CDR3. Each record gives: V gene, D gene, J gene, clone size, CDR3 DNA, CDR3 protein. D genes are given only for firm matches. A row's size may be missing; if present it is once, few, many or a size class.

>TRBV27|.|TRBJ2-7|many
TGCGCCAGCAGCTTTGGTATCTCCTACGAGCAGTACTTC
CASSFGISYEQYF
>TRBV27|.|TRBJ2-1|.
TGTGCCAGCAGTTTAGACGTATACAATGAGCAGTTCTTC
CASSLDVYNEQFF
>TRBV6-2/TRBV6-3|.|TRBJ2-5|many
TGTGCCAGCAGTTACTCTCTCGAGAGGGGCGCATATCAAGAGACCCAGTACTTC
CASSYSLERGAYQETQYF
>TRBV7-9|.|TRBJ2-1|many
TGTGCCAGCTTGGGCAGCTCCTACAATGAGCAGTTCTTC
CASLGSSYNEQFF
>TRBV28|TRBD1|TRBJ2-1|.
TGTGCCAGCAGCTCCGGGACAGGGGGCTATGAGCAGTTCTTC
CASSSGTGGYEQFF
>TRBV27|TRBD1|TRBJ2-1|.
TGTGCCAGCGGAATCAGGGGGCCGTCCATTATTGAGCAGTTCTTC
CASGIRGPSIIEQFF
>TRBV6-1|TRBD1|TRBJ2-1|many
TGTGCCAGCAGTGCGGACAGGGAAGGGTCCTACAATGAGCAGTTCTTC
CASSADREGSYNEQFF
>TRBV5-1|.|TRBJ2-3|.
TGCGCCAGCAGCTTGAGCAGCAGGGCAGATACGCAGTATTTT
CASSLSSRADTQYF
>TRBV12-3/TRBV12-4|.|TRBJ1-1|.
TGTGCCAGCACCATAGACCGGGAAGCTTTCTTT
CASTIDREAFF
>TRBV7-9|.|TRBJ1-1|many
TGTGCCACCGAATCCATTGGTACTGAAGCTTTCTTT
CATESIGTEAFF
>TRBV29-1|.|TRBJ2-2|many
TGCAGCGTGTACAGGGACGGGGAGCTGTTTTTT
CSVYRDGELFF
>TRBV6-2/TRBV6-3|.|TRBJ1-5|.
TGTGCCAGCAGCGATAGGGTAGGAAATCAGCCCCAGCATTTT
CASSDRVGNQPQHF
>TRBV14|.|TRBJ2-7|many
TGTGCCAGCAGCCAAACCGGGACACCCTCCTACGAGCAGTACTTC
CASSQTGTPSYEQYF
>TRBV6-5|.|TRBJ1-1|many
TGTGCCAGCAGTTACAGTGAAGGGACCACTGAAGCTTTCTTT
CASSYSEGTTEAFF
>TRBV7-9|.|TRBJ2-7|.
TGTGCCAGCAGCTCGGACACTTCCTACGAGCAGTACTTC
CASSSDTSYEQYF
>TRBV29-1|.|TRBJ1-2|many
TGCAGCGTTTTCTTCGGTAGGACTCAAAACTATGGCTACACCTTC
CSVFFGRTQNYGYTF
>TRBV12-3/TRBV12-4|.|TRBJ1-1|many
TGTGCCAGCACGGGAGGGGCTGAAGCTTTCTTT
CASTGGAEAFF
>TRBV12-3/TRBV12-4|TRBD2|TRBJ2-4|.
TGTGCCAGCAGTATCGGGACTAGCGGGGGGGCGGCCAAAAACATTCAGTACTTC
CASSIGTSGGAAKNIQYF
>TRBV11-2|.|TRBJ2-7|many
TGTGCCAGCAGCTTCTCCGGCAGGGAATCCTACGAGCAGTACTTC
CASSFSGRESYEQYF
>TRBV9|.|TRBJ2-3|many
TGTGCCAGCAGCGTAGGAAATAGCGGAACAGATACGCAGTATTTT
CASSVGNSGTDTQYF
>TRBV27|.|TRBJ2-2|.
TGTGCCAGCAGTTTATCAGTATCGACCGGGGAGCTGTTTTTT
CASSLSVSTGELFF
>TRBV7-9|.|TRBJ1-2|many
TGTGCCAGCAGCTCAGGGGACTATGGCTACACCTTC
CASSSGDYGYTF
>TRBV24-1|TRBD1|TRBJ2-2|many
TGTGCCACCAGTGAAACAGGGGGAACCGGGGAGCTGTTTTTT
CATSETGGTGELFF
>TRBV6-4|TRBD2|TRBJ2-1|many
TGTGCCAGCAGTGGCCCAGCGGGAGTAGGTGAGCAGTTCTTC
CASSGPAGVGEQFF
>TRBV28|TRBD1|TRBJ2-7|many
TGTGCCAGCACCTGGACAGGGTCGTCCTACGAGCAGTACTTC
CASTWTGSSYEQYF
>TRBV6-2/TRBV6-3|.|TRBJ1-1|many
TGTGCCAGCAGTTACTGGAGAACTGAAGCTTTCTTT
CASSYWRTEAFF
>TRBV7-2|TRBD2|TRBJ2-3|few
TGTGCCAGCAGCTGGAGCGGGGTCCGCACAGATACGCAGTATTTT
CASSWSGVRTDTQYF
>TRBV6-2/TRBV6-3|.|TRBJ2-1|many
TGTGCCAGCAACTACCCGTACAATGAGCAGTTCTTC
CASNYPYNEQFF
>TRBV29-1|TRBD2|TRBJ2-1|many
TGCAGCGTTGAGGGCGAGCGGGGCCACAATGAGCAGTTCTTC
CSVEGERGHNEQFF
>TRBV7-9|.|TRBJ2-5|many
TGTGCCAGTTTCCGGGCTCCCCAAGAGACCCAGTACTTC
CASFRAPQETQYF
>TRBV7-9|.|TRBJ2-7|.
TGTGCCAGCAGCCCCCCCAATGAGGGCGAGCAGTACTTC
CASSPPNEGEQYF
>TRBV27|.|TRBJ2-1|many
TGTGCCAGCAGTGTACAGGGTTCTACCTACAATGAGCAGTTCTTC
CASSVQGSTYNEQFF
>TRBV2|TRBD1|TRBJ2-7|many
TGTGCCGCCAGGACAGGGGACCCCTACGAGCAGTACTTC
CAARTGDPYEQYF
>TRBV27|.|TRBJ2-3|.
TGTGCCAGCACCATTATTGATAGCACAGATACGCAGTATTTT
CASTIIDSTDTQYF
>TRBV27|TRBD1|TRBJ2-1|many
TGTGCCAGCCGTTCAGGGGGCAGCTACAATGAGCAGTTCTTC
CASRSGGSYNEQFF
>TRBV28|.|TRBJ2-1|many
TGTGCCAGCAGTATAATCAGGGGGGATGAGCAGTTCTTC
CASSIIRGDEQFF
>TRBV7-2|.|TRBJ2-7|many
TGTGCCAGCAGAGAACGGGAGATCGGCTACGAGCAGTACTTC
CASREREIGYEQYF